One T cell receptor beta chain is described in this entry. This entry belongs to a study of cytomegalovirus exposure and HLA in healthy donors. The protocol was immunoSEQ multiplex PCR, while the TCRdb copy is restricted to in-frame clones and leaves out a portion. Of 330,000 or so clones listed, 86% are singletons. Trimming shortened V by 0 bases and J by 4 bases, and 10 bases separated the two germline ends. Per germline, CDR1 SGDLS and CDR2 YYNGEE. CDR3 size: 14 residues. V gene TRBV9 combines with J gene TRBJ1-2, with D possibly TRBD1 on 5 matching bases. Sequences were obtained from PBMCs. The clonotype was recovered from a young woman in good health and CMV-seronegative. The CDR3 region has the DNA TGTGCCAGCAGCGTAGGGGGCTTCAGCTATGGCTACACCTTC. This sequence encodes CASSVGGFSYGYTF.